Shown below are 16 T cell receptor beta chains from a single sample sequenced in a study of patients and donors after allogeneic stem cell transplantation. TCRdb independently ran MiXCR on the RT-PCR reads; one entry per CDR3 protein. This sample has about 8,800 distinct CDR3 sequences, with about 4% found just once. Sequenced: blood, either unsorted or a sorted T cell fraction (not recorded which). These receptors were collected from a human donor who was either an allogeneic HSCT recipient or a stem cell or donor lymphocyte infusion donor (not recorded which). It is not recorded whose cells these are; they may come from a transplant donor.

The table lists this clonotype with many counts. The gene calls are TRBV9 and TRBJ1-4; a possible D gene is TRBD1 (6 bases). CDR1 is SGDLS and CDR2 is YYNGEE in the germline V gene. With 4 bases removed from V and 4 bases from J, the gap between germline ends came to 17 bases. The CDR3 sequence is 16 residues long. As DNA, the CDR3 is TGTGCCAGCAGCCAAGGGTTCAGGGGAGTTAATGAAAAACTGTTTTTT. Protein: CASSQGFRGVNEKLFF.

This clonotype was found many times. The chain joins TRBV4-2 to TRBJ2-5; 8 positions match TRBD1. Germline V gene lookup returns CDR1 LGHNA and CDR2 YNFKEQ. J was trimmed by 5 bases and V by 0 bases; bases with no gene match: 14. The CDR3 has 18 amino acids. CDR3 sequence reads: CASSQESTGALGVETQYF. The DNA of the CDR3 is TGTGCCAGCAGCCAAGAATCGACAGGGGCGCTAGGGGTGGAGACCCAGTACTTC.

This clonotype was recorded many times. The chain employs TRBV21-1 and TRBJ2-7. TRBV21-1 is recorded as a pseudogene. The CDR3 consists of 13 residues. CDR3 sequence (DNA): TGTGCCAGCAGAGAAGGAAACTTCTACGAGCAGTACTTC. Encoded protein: CASREGNFYEQYF.

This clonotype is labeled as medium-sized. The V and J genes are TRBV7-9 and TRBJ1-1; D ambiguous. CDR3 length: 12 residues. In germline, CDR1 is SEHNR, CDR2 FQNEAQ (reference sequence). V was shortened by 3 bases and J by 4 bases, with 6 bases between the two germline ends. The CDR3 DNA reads TGTGCCAGCAGCTTGGGTATCACTGAAGCTTTCTTT. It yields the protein CASSLGITEAFF.

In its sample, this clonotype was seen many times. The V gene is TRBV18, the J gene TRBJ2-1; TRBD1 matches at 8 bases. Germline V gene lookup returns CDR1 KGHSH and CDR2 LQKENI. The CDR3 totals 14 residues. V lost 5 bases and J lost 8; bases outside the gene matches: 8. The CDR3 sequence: CASSARQGNDEQFF. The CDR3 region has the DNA TGTGCCAGCTCAGCCAGACAGGGGAATGATGAGCAGTTCTTC.

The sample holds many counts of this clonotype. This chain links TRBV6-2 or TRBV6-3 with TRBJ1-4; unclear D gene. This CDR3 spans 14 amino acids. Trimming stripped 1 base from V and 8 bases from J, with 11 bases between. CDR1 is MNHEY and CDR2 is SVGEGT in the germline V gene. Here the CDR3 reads CASSYYPMGEKLFF. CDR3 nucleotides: TGTGCCAGCAGTTACTACCCGATGGGCGAAAAACTGTTTTTT.

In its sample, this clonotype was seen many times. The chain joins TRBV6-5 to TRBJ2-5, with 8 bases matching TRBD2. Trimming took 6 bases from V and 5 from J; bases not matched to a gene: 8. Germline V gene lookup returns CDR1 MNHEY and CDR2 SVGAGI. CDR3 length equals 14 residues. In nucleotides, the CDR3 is TGTGCCAGCAGCCTACGGGAGGGAGGGGAGACCCAGTACTTC. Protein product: CASSLREGGETQYF.

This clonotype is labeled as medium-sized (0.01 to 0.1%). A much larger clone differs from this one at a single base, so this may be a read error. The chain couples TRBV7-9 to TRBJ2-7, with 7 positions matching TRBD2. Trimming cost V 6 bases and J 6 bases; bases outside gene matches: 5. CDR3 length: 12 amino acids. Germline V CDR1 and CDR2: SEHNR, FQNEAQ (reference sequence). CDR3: CASSSGRGEQYF. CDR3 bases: TGTGCCAGCAGTTCGGGGAGGGGCGAGCAGTACTTC.

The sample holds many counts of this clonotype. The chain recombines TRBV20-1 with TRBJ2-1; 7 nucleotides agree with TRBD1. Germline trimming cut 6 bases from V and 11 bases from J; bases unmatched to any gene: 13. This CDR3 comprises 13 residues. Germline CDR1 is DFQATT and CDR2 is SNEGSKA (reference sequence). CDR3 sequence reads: CSAPETGWVKQFF. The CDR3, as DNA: TGCAGTGCCCCTGAGACAGGGTGGGTAAAGCAGTTCTTC.

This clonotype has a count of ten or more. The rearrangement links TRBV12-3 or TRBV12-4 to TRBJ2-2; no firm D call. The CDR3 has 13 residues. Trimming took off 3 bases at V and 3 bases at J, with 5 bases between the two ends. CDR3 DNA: TGTGCCAGCAGTTTTAGAGACACCGGGGAGCTGTTTTTT. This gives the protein CASSFRDTGELFF.

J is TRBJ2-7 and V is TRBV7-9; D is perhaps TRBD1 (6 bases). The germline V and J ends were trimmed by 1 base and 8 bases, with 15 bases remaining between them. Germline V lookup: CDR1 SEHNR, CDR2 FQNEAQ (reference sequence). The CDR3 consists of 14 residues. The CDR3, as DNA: TGTGCCAGCAGCTTAGTGGGTGCAGGGGTTAAGCAGTACTTC. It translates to CASSLVGAGVKQYF.

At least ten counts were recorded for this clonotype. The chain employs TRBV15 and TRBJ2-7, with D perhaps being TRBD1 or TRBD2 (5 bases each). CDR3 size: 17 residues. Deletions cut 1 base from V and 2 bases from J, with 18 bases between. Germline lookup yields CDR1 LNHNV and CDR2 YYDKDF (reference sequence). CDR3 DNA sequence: TGTGCCACCAGCAGAGGGGGGTATGGGAGTACCCCCTACGAGCAGTACTTC. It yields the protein CATSRGGYGSTPYEQYF.

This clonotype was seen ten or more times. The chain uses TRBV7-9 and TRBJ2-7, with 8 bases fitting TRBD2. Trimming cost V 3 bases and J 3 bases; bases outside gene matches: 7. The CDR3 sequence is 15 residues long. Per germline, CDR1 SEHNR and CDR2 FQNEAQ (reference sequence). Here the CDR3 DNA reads TGTGCCAGCAGCTTTAAGGGACTAGGTGGCTACGAGCAGTACTTC. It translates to CASSFKGLGGYEQYF.

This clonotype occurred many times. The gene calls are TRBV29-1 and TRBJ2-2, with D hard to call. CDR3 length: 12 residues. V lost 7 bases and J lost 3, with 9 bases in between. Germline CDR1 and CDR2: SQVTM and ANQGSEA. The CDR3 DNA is TGCAGCGCAGGCCGGTACACCGGGGAGCTGTTTTTT. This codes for CSAGRYTGELFF.

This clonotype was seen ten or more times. DNA for the CDR3: TGTGCCAGCAGCTTAGCGACTTTCTCCGGGGAGCTGTTTTTT. Translating gives CASSLATFSGELFF. The chain is built from TRBV7-2 and TRBJ2-2, with D uncertain. The germline CDR1 and CDR2 sequences are SGHTA and FQGNSA. The CDR3 length is 14 residues. Trimming stripped 0 bases from V and 6 bases from J, with 8 bases between.

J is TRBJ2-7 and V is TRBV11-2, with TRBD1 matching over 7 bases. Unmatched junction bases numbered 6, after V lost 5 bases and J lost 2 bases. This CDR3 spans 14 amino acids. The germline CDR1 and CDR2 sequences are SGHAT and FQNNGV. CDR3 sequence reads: CASSPGTVAYEQYF. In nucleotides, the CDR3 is TGTGCCAGCAGCCCGGGGACAGTGGCCTACGAGCAGTACTTC.